The 26 T cell receptor beta chains below come from one sample, sequenced in a study of blood T cell repertoires in COVID-19. Clones were read by immunoSEQ multiplex PCR, and TCRdb kept only the in-frame ones, dropping some. This table has about 170,000 clones, around four fifths appearing once. The sequencing input was peripheral blood. These receptor sequences come from a woman older than 75 with acute or convalescent COVID-19.

The rearrangement joins TRBV11-1 to TRBJ2-3; no clear D. CDR1 SGHAT and CDR2 FQDESV come from the germline V gene (reference sequence). Trimming removed 8 bases from V and 4 bases from J, with 4 bases in between. This CDR3 spans 10 amino acids. CDR3 amino acids: CASSADTQYF. CDR3 in DNA: TGTGCCAGCTCCGCAGATACGCAGTATTTT.

The chain couples TRBV6-2 or TRBV6-3 to TRBJ1-1; D is unclear. The CDR3 has 12 amino acids. CDR1 and CDR2 from the germline V gene are MNHEY and SVGEGT. V shed 5 bases and J shed 0 bases, with 4 bases lying between them. The CDR3 loop reads CASSTVNTEAFF. Here the CDR3 DNA reads TGTGCCAGCAGTACAGTGAACACTGAAGCTTTCTTT.

The chain recombines TRBV6-6 with TRBJ1-1; D perhaps matches TRBD1 (6 bases). Germline V gene sequence: CDR1 MNHNY, CDR2 SVGAGI (reference sequence). There are 14 residues in the CDR3. Trimming shortened V by 5 bases and J by 3 bases, and 13 bases separated the two germline ends. The DNA of the CDR3 is TGTGCCAGCAGTACGACGACAGGAGACACTGAAGCTTTCTTT. Encoded protein: CASSTTTGDTEAFF.

This sequence joins TRBV24-1 and TRBJ2-1, with D maybe TRBD2 (6 bases). Germline V gene data show CDR1 as KGHDR and CDR2 as SFDVKD. This CDR3 region has 11 residues. Between the trimmed V and J ends, which lost 9 bases and 6 bases, there was a span of 8 bases. The CDR3 region is CATGGFNEQFF. CDR3 nucleotides: TGTGCCACCGGGGGGTTCAATGAGCAGTTCTTC.

V usage is TRBV5-4 and J usage is TRBJ1-1, with 8 bases matching TRBD1. The CDR3 is 16 residues long. Germline V CDR1 and CDR2: SGHNT, YYREEE (reference sequence). Trimming cost V 0 bases and J 7 bases; bases outside gene matches: 11. CDR3 sequence: CASSLGFLRGPDEAFF. The CDR3 coding sequence is TGTGCCAGCAGCTTGGGCTTTCTCAGGGGGCCCGATGAAGCTTTCTTT.

This clone came up once. The genes are TRBV10-3 and TRBJ2-2; 8 nucleotides match TRBD1. The J segment lost 2 bases and the V segment lost 3 bases, leaving 8 bases of the junction unmatched. The CDR3 runs to 17 residues. CDR1 and CDR2 from the germline V gene are ENHRY and SYGVKD. The CDR3 here is CAISDTGRGLNTGELFF. In DNA, the CDR3 is TGTGCCATCAGTGACACTGGCAGGGGGCTTAACACCGGGGAGCTGTTTTTT.

The rearrangement links TRBV10-3 to TRBJ2-6; TRBD1 aligns across 9 bases. The CDR3 has 20 amino acids. The J segment lost 0 bases and the V segment lost 0 bases, leaving 9 bases of the junction unmatched. Looked up from germline, CDR1 is ENHRY and CDR2 is SYGVKD. The CDR3 region has the DNA TGTGCCATCAGTGAGTCTGGACAGGGGACTGCGAGCTCTGGGGCCAACGTCCTGACTTTC. Protein: CAISESGQGTASSGANVLTF.

The genes are TRBV30 and TRBJ1-4, with no clear D. This CDR3 has 10 residues. The V and J ends lost 3 bases and 8 bases respectively, with 4 bases between them. The germline CDR1 and CDR2 sequences are GTSNPN and SVGIG (reference sequence). For the CDR3, the DNA is TGTGCCTGGAGGGCCGAAAAACTGTTTTTT. Encoded protein: CAWRAEKLFF.

The chain combines TRBV11-2 with TRBJ1-2, with D perhaps TRBD1 (6 bases). CDR3 length: 14 residues. V lost 5 bases and J lost 3, with 13 bases in between. Germline values: CDR1 SGHAT, CDR2 FQNNGV. The CDR3 region has the DNA TGTGCCAGCAGCCCTGACAGGACTGACTATGGCTACACCTTC. Translating it yields CASSPDRTDYGYTF.

The rearrangement uses TRBV7-2 and TRBJ1-1, with D unresolved. V lost 1 base to trimming and J lost 4 bases, with 10 bases between them. The CDR3 has 14 amino acids. Germline loops: CDR1 SGHTA, CDR2 FQGNSA. Written as DNA, the CDR3 is TGTGCCAGCAGCTTAGAGCTGTACCGCACTGAAGCTTTCTTT. Translating gives CASSLELYRTEAFF. The whole variable domain, remainder taken from reference TRBV7-2 and TRBJ1-1, is GAGVSQSPSNKVTEKGKDVELRCDPISGHTALYWYRQSLGQGLEFLIYFQGNSAPDKSGLPSDRFSAERTGGSVSTLTIQRTQQEDSAVYLCASSLELYRTEAFFGQGTRLTVV.

CDR3 in amino acids: CASSRDRSETQYF. The CDR3 bases are TGTGCCAGCAGCCGAGACAGGTCGGAGACCCAGTACTTC. V gene TRBV7-2 combines with J gene TRBJ2-5; tentatively, D is TRBD1 (6 bases). This CDR3 region has 13 residues. Germline CDR1 SGHTA, CDR2 FQGNSA. V was pared by 5 bases and J by 5 bases, with 12 bases between.

V usage is TRBV4-1 and J usage is TRBJ2-5; TRBD1 agrees at 9 bases. The CDR3 sequence is 15 residues long. Per the germline V gene, CDR1 is MGHRA and CDR2 is YSYEKL. V lost 3 bases to trimming and J lost 5 bases; unmatched junction nucleotides: 7. The CDR3 DNA reads as TGCGCCAGCAGCCAGGACGACAGGGGGTACGAGACCCAGTACTTC. Its protein product is CASSQDDRGYETQYF.

The chain couples TRBV20-1 to TRBJ2-1, with D perhaps TRBD2 (6 bases). The CDR3 has 11 residues. Between the trimmed V and J ends, which lost 6 bases and 8 bases, there was a span of 11 bases. Per germline, CDR1 DFQATT and CDR2 SNEGSKA (reference sequence). The CDR3 here is CSARWGDEQFF. The CDR3 nucleotides read TGCAGTGCCAGGTGGGGGGATGAGCAGTTCTTC.

V and J are TRBV29-1 and TRBJ2-1, with D perhaps matching TRBD2 (6 bases). V was clipped by 5 bases and J by 5 bases, with 16 bases between them. This CDR3 region has 14 residues. In germline, CDR1 is SQVTM, CDR2 ANQGSEA. The CDR3, as DNA: TGCAGCGTTACGGGACTGGAAGTGAACAATGAGCAGTTCTTC. This sequence encodes CSVTGLEVNNEQFF.

The chain employs TRBV7-9 and TRBJ1-5; 7 bases match TRBD1. Unmatched junction bases numbered 4, after V lost 4 bases and J lost 7 bases. CDR1 is SEHNR, CDR2 FQNEAQ, per germline (reference sequence). The length of the CDR3 is 13 residues. The CDR3 sequence is CASSSSRGQPQHF. Here the CDR3 DNA reads TGTGCCAGCAGCTCCTCCAGGGGGCAGCCCCAGCATTTT.

This chain uses TRBV9 with TRBJ1-2; 10 positions agree with TRBD1. Looked up from germline, CDR1 is SGDLS and CDR2 is YYNGEE. Losses at the gene ends were 5 bases for V and 2 bases for J; bases not matched to a gene: 6. This CDR3 contains 15 residues. Written as DNA, the CDR3 is TGTGCCAGCAGTGGGGCGGACAGGGGGAACTATGGCTACACCTTC. Translating it yields CASSGADRGNYGYTF.

This clone was seen a handful of times. V is TRBV21-1 and J is TRBJ2-4; TRBD2, the table's D call, lacks a check against the DNA. TRBV21-1 is deemed a pseudogene. This CDR3 region has 17 residues. CDR3 amino acids: CASSKGSRGEGSGIQYF. The CDR3 DNA follows: TGTGCCAGCAGCAAAGGTAGCAGAGGGGAGGGGAGCGGCATTCAGTACTTC.

This chain links TRBV4-1 with TRBJ1-5; no firm D call. This CDR3 spans 16 amino acids. Germline loops: CDR1 MGHRA, CDR2 YSYEKL. V gave up 0 bases and J gave up 0 bases, with 9 bases separating them. For the CDR3, the DNA is TGCGCCAGCAGCCAAGATCCGGGGTCTAGCAATCAGCCCCAGCATTTT. Residues: CASSQDPGSSNQPQHF.

The chain joins TRBV5-1 to TRBJ2-7; TRBD1 agrees at 9 bases. Germline V lookup: CDR1 SGHRS, CDR2 YFSETQ. The CDR3 consists of 14 residues. V lost 4 bases to trimming and J lost 5 bases; unmatched junction nucleotides: 7. The chain's CDR3 is CASSASGTGNEQYF. The DNA of the CDR3 is TGCGCCAGCAGCGCCTCCGGGACAGGGAACGAGCAGTACTTC.

This sequence joins TRBV30 and TRBJ2-1; 7 bases are shared with TRBD1. Unmatched junction bases numbered 15, after V lost 3 bases and J lost 7 bases. CDR1 GTSNPN and CDR2 SVGIG come from the germline V gene (reference sequence). This CDR3 is 16 amino acids long. The CDR3 is CAWRKHPQTGLNEQFF. CDR3 nucleotides: TGTGCCTGGAGAAAACATCCCCAGACAGGGTTGAATGAGCAGTTCTTC. Combining the CDR3 with reference TRBV30 and TRBJ2-1 gives the whole variable domain SQTIHQWPATLVQPVGSPLSLECTVEGTSNPNLYWYRQAAGRGLQLLFYSVGIGQISSEVPQNLSASRPQDRQFILSSKKLLLSDSGFYLCAWRKHPQTGLNEQFFGPGTRLTVL.

In DNA form, the CDR3 reads TGTGCCAGCAGCTCCTTACAGGCGGTGAACACTGAAGCTTTCTTT. Translation: CASSSLQAVNTEAFF. J is TRBJ1-1 and V is TRBV5-4, with D maybe TRBD1 (5 bases). V was cut by 3 bases and J by 0 bases, with 12 bases left in between. Germline values: CDR1 SGHNT, CDR2 YYREEE (reference sequence). There are 15 residues in the CDR3.

This chain joins TRBV6-6 and TRBJ1-5; the match to TRBD1 covers 7 bases. In germline, CDR1 is MNHNY, CDR2 SVGAGI (reference sequence). The length of the CDR3 is 14 residues. The V segment lost 7 bases and the J segment 9 bases; nucleotides outside the gene matches: 12. CDR3 residues: CASNNPGQSRPQHF. In nucleotides, the CDR3 is TGTGCCAGCAACAACCCGGGACAGTCACGGCCCCAGCATTTT.

The chain carries TRBV29-1 and TRBJ1-6; 7 bases align to TRBD1. J lost 7 bases, V lost 6 bases, and 9 bases had no gene match. Germline assignment: CDR1 SQVTM and CDR2 ANQGSEA. The CDR3 sequence is 14 residues long. CDR3 DNA sequence: TGCAGCGTCATCGAGGGGGACAGCAATTCACCCCTCCACTTT. It translates to CSVIEGDSNSPLHF.

This clone was found once. The V and J genes are TRBV19 and TRBJ2-1, with 8 bases identical to TRBD1. Germline V lookup: CDR1 LNHDA, CDR2 SQIVND (reference sequence). This CDR3 has 15 residues. The junction had 10 bases not matched to a gene; V was cut back by 3 bases and J by 9 bases. CDR3 DNA: TGTGCCAGTAGTATGATTCCCCGAACAGGGGGTGAGCAGTTCTTC. It encodes CASSMIPRTGGEQFF.

About this clone itself: The same CDR3 arises from other DNA sequences in this sample as well. This chain uses TRBV7-9 with TRBJ2-7; D call uncertain. The CDR3 contains 12 residues. The V end lost 4 bases, the J end lost 4 bases, and 8 bases lay between the germline ends. CDR1 and CDR2 (germline): SEHNR, FQNEAQ (reference sequence). The CDR3 loop is CASSSDTYEQYF. The CDR3 nucleotides read TGTGCCAGCAGCTCAGACACGTACGAGCAGTACTTC.

The genes are TRBV5-4 and TRBJ1-1, with D possibly matching TRBD1 (6 bases). Germline V gene data show CDR1 as SGHNT and CDR2 as YYREEE (reference sequence). The CDR3 extends over 13 amino acids. Trimming shortened V by 4 bases and J by 4 bases, and 11 bases separated the two germline ends. CDR3: CASSVGQPTEAFF. In nucleotides, the CDR3 is TGTGCCAGCAGCGTAGGACAGCCCACTGAAGCTTTCTTT.